This T cell receptor (beta chain) was obtained from a study of cytomegalovirus exposure and HLA in healthy donors. With 60 Vbeta and 13 Jbeta primers, the PCR was carried out. Measured with immunoSEQ multiplex PCR; TCRdb has only the in-frame clones, and not every one. This sample has 170,000 or so clones; around 80% occur once, and the top ten carry 3% to 4.5%. Study-level findings and limits: Apparent HLA restriction characterized most CMV-associated TCR beta chains in a later analysis.

The CDR3 runs 13 residues. V gave up 5 bases and J gave up 6 bases; unmatched junction bases: 4. Germline CDR1 SGHTA, CDR2 FQGNSA. A note on this clone: What it binds is unknown.

This TCR derives from a woman aged 60-70 years in good health and CMV-seropositive. The sample taken for sequencing was PBMCs. The J gene is TRBJ2-4, the V gene TRBV7-2, with 7 bases lining up with TRBD1. Here the CDR3 DNA reads TGTGCCAGCAGCGCCGACAGGGCAAACATTCAGTACTTC. Encoded protein: CASSADRANIQYF. The complete variable domain, with remaining parts taken from reference TRBV7-2 and TRBJ2-4, reads GAGVSQSPSNKVTEKGKDVELRCDPISGHTALYWYRQSLGQGLEFLIYFQGNSAPDKSGLPSDRFSAERTGGSVSTLTIQRTQQEDSAVYLCASSADRANIQYFGAGTRLSVL.